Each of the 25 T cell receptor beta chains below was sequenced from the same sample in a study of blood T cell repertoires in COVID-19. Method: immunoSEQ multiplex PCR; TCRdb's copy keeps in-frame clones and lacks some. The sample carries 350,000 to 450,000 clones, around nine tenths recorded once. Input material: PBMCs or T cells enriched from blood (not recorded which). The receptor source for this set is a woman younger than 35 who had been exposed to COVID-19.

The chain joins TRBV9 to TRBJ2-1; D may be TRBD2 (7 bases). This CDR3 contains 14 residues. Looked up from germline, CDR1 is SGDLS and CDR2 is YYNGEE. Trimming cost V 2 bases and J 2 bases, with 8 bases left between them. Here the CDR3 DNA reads TGTGCCAGCAGCGTGGGGGGGCCCTACAATGAGCAGTTCTTC. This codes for CASSVGGPYNEQFF.

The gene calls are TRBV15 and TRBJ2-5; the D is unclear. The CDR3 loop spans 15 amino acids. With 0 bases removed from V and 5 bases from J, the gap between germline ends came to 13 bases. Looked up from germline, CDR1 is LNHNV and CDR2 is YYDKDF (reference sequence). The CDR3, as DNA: TGTGCCACCAGCAGAGATCGCGGTAGATTTGAGACCCAGTACTTC. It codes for CATSRDRGRFETQYF.

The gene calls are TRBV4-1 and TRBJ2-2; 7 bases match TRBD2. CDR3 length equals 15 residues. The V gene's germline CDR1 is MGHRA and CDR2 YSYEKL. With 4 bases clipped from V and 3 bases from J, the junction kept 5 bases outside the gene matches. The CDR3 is CASSPSSGDTGELFF. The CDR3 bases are TGCGCCAGCAGCCCGTCTAGCGGTGACACCGGGGAGCTGTTTTTT.

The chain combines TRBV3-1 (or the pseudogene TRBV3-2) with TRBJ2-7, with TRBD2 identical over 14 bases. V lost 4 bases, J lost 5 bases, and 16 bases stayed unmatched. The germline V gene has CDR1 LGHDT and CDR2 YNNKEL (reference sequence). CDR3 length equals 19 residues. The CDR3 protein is CASSRRLGLAGDLADEQYF. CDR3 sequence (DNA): TGTGCCAGCAGCCGTCGGTTGGGACTAGCGGGAGATTTGGCCGACGAGCAGTACTTC.

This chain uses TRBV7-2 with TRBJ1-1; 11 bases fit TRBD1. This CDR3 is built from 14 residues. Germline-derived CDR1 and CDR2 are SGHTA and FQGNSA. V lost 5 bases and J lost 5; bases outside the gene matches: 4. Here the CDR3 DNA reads TGTGCCAGCAGCAGGGACAGGGGGTTGACTGAAGCTTTCTTT. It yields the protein CASSRDRGLTEAFF.

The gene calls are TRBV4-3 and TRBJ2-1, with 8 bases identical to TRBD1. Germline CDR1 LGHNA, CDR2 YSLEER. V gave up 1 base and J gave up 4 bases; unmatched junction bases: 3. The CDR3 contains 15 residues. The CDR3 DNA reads TGCGCCAGCAGCCAAGCAGGGGGCCGTTACAATGAGCAGTTCTTC. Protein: CASSQAGGRYNEQFF.

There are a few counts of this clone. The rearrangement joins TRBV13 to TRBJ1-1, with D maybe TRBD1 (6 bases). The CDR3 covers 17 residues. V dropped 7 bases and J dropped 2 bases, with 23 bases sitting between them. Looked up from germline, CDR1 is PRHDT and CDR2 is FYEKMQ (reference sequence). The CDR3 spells CASTLDSLGGRNTEAFF. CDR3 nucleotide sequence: TGTGCCAGCACCCTGGACAGTCTAGGCGGGAGAAACACTGAAGCTTTCTTT.

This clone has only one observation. CDR3 sequence: CASSPHWETQYF. The CDR3 coding sequence is TGTGCCAGCAGCCCGCACTGGGAGACCCAGTACTTC. The chain is built from TRBV7-9 and TRBJ2-5; D remains unclear. The CDR3 is made up of 12 amino acids. Germline CDR1 reads SEHNR; CDR2 reads FQNEAQ (reference sequence). Trimming cost V 5 bases and J 5 bases, with 9 bases left between them.

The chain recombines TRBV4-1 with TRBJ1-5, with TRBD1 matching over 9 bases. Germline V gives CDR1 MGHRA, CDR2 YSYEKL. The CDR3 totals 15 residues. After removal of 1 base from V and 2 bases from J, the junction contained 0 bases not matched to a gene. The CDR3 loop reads CASSQGQGGNQPQHF. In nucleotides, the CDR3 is TGCGCCAGCAGCCAAGGACAGGGGGGCAATCAGCCCCAGCATTTT.

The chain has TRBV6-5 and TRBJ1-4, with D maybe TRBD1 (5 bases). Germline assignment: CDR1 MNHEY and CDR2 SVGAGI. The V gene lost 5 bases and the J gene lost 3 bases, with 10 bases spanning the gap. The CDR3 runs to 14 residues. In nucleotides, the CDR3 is TGTGCCAGCAGTCAGGGTCTAGCTAATGAAAAACTGTTTTTT. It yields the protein CASSQGLANEKLFF.

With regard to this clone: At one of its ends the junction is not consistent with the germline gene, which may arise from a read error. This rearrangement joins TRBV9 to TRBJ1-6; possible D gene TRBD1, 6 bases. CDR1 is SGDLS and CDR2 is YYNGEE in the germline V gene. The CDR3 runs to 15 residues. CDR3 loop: CASNVAGTQNSPLHF. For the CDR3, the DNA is TGTGCCAGCAACGTAGCCGGGACACAGAATTCACCCCTCCACTTT.

The CDR3 region has the DNA TGTGCCAGCAGCTTAGATCTAGCGGGAGTAACATACAATGAGCAGTTCTTC. Translating gives CASSLDLAGVTYNEQFF. This chain uses TRBV7-6 with TRBJ2-1, with 10 bases that match TRBD2. This CDR3 contains 17 residues. After removal of 1 base from V and 4 bases from J, the junction contained 7 bases not matched to a gene. Per the germline V gene, CDR1 is SGHVS and CDR2 is FNYEAQ.

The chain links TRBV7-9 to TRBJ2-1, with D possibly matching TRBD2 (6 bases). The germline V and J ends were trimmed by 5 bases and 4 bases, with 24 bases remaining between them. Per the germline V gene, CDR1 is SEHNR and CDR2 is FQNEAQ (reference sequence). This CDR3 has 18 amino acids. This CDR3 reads CASSPFVGSRELYNEQFF. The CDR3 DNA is TGTGCCAGCAGCCCATTTGTCGGGAGCCGAGAGTTGTACAATGAGCAGTTCTTC. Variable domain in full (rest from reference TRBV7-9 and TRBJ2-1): DTGVSQNPRHKITKRGQNVTFRCDPISEHNRLYWYRQTLGQGPEFLTYFQNEAQLEKSRLLSDRFSAERPKGSFSTLEIQRTEQGDSAMYLCASSPFVGSRELYNEQFFGPGTRLTVL.

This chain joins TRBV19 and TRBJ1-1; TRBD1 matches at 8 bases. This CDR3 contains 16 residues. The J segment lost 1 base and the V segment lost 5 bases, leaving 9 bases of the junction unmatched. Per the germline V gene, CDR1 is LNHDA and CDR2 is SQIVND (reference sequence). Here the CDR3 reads CASSLRPQGANTEAFF. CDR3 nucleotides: TGTGCCAGTAGTCTTCGTCCCCAGGGGGCGAACACTGAAGCTTTCTTT.

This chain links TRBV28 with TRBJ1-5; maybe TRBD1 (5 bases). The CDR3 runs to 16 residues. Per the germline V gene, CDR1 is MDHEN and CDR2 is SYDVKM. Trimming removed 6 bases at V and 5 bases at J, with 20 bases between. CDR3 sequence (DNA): TGTGCCAGCAGGGCGAGCGGGGGAAGGGGCCATCAGCCCCAGCATTTT. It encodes CASRASGGRGHQPQHF.

In nucleotides, the CDR3 is TGCGCCAGCAGCCAACCTAGTGGCGCGAACACCGGGGAGCTGTTTTTT. Its translation is CASSQPSGANTGELFF. V and J are TRBV4-3 and TRBJ2-2; D unresolved. Germline lookup yields CDR1 LGHNA and CDR2 YSLEER. The V end lost 2 bases, the J end lost 0 bases, and 10 bases lay between the germline ends. The CDR3 extends over 16 amino acids.

CDR3 sequence: CASSSGRALSNQPQHF. CDR3 nucleotide sequence: TGTGCCAGCAGCTCAGGCAGGGCTCTTAGCAATCAGCCCCAGCATTTT. The chain uses TRBV7-8 and TRBJ1-5, with D perhaps matching TRBD1 (5 bases). The V and J ends lost 4 bases and 0 bases respectively, with 13 bases between them. CDR1 SGHVS and CDR2 FQNEAQ come from the germline V gene. CDR3 length equals 16 residues.

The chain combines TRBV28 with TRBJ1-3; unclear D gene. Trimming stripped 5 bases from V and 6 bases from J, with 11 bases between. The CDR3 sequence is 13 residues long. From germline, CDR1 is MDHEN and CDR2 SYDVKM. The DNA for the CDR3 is TGTGCCAGCAGTAACAGATTAGTAAACACCATATATTTT. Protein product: CASSNRLVNTIYF.

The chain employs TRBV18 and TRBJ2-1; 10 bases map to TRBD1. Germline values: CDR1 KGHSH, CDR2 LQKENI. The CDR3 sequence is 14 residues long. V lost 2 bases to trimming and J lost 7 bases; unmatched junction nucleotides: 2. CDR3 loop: CASSPWTGGNEQFF. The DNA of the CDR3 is TGTGCCAGCTCACCATGGACAGGGGGTAATGAGCAGTTCTTC.

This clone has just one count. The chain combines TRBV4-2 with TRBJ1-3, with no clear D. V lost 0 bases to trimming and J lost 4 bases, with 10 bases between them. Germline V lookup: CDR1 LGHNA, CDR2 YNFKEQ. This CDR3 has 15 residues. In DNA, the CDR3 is TGTGCCAGCAGCCAAGATAGAGAAGTGGGAAACACCATATATTTT. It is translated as CASSQDREVGNTIYF.

CDR3 in DNA: TGCGCCAGCAGCTACTCGGGACAGTCCTCCTACGAGCAGTACTTC. Its protein is CASSYSGQSSYEQYF. This chain joins TRBV4-1 and TRBJ2-7, with TRBD1 matching over 7 bases. J gave up 0 bases and V 5 bases, and 7 bases lay outside the gene matches. The CDR3 is 15 amino acids. Germline assignment: CDR1 MGHRA and CDR2 YSYEKL.

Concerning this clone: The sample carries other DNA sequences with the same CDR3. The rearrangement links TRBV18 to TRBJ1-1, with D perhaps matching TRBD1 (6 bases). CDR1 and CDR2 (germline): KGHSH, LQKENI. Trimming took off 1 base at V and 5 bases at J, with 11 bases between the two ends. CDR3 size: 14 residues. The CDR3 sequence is CASSPQTGNTEAFF. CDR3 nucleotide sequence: TGTGCCAGCTCACCACAAACAGGGAATACTGAAGCTTTCTTT. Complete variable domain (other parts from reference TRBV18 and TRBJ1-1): NAGVMQNPRHLVRRRGQEARLRCSPMKGHSHVYWYRQLPEEGLKFMVYLQKENIIDESGMPKERFSAEFPKEGPSILRIQQVVRGDSAAYFCASSPQTGNTEAFFGQGTRLTVV.

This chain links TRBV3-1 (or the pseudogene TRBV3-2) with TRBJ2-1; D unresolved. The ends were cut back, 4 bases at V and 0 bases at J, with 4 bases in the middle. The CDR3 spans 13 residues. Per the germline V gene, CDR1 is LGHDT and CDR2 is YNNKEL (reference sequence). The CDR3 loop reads CASSLSSYNEQFF. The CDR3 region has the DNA TGTGCCAGCAGCCTTAGCTCCTACAATGAGCAGTTCTTC.

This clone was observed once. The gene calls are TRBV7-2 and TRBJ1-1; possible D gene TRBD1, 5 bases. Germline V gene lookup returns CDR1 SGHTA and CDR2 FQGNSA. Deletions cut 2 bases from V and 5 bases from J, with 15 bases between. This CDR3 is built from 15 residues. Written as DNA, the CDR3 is TGTGCCAGCAGCTTACTGGGGCGTAGTAGTACTGAAGCTTTCTTT. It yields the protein CASSLLGRSSTEAFF.

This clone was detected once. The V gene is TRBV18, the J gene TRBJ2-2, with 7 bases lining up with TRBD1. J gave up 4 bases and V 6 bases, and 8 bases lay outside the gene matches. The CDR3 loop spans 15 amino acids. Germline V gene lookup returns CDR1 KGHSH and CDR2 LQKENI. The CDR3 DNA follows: TGTGCCAGCTCTAAGGCGACAGGGCCCACCGGGGAGCTGTTTTTT. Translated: CASSKATGPTGELFF. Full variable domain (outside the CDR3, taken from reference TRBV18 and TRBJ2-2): NAGVMQNPRHLVRRRGQEARLRCSPMKGHSHVYWYRQLPEEGLKFMVYLQKENIIDESGMPKERFSAEFPKEGPSILRIQQVVRGDSAAYFCASSKATGPTGELFFGEGSRLTVL.